Below, 15 T cell receptor beta chains from the same sample are listed, as sequenced in a study of T cell responses to AZD1222 COVID-19 vaccine. The table came from immunoSEQ multiplex PCR; TCRdb's copy has only in-frame clones and leaves some out. The sample contains 90,000 to 120,000 clones, approximately 90% of which appear only once. The sample in question was peripheral blood, obtained on day 0 of AZD1222 vaccination. These receptors were collected from an adult in good health.

The genes are TRBV5-1 and TRBJ2-1; 13 bases are a match to TRBD2. CDR3 length: 16 residues. Germline values: CDR1 SGHRS, CDR2 YFSETQ. V lost 4 bases and J lost 5; bases outside the gene matches: 6. This CDR3 is CASSKTGLAGHNEQFF. Here the CDR3 DNA reads TGCGCCAGCAGCAAGACGGGACTAGCGGGACACAATGAGCAGTTCTTC.

V gene TRBV3-1 (or the pseudogene TRBV3-2) combines with J gene TRBJ1-6; no definite D call. The ends were cut back, 3 bases at V and 14 bases at J, with 23 bases in the middle. Looked up from germline, CDR1 is LGHDT and CDR2 is YNNKEL (reference sequence). The CDR3 covers 16 residues. CDR3 in DNA: TGTGCCAGCAGCCATCACGTCGGCCAGGAGAGGGAGGCCCTCCACTTT. This translates into CASSHHVGQEREALHF.

The chain carries TRBV6-6 and TRBJ2-1, with TRBD2 matching over 10 bases. The trim removed 7 bases at V and 1 base at J, leaving 4 bases unmatched. Germline V gene sequence: CDR1 MNHNY, CDR2 SVGAGI (reference sequence). CDR3 length: 15 residues. CDR3 coding DNA: TGTGCCAGCATTCCGGGACTAGCGTCCTACAATGAGCAGTTCTTC. It yields the protein CASIPGLASYNEQFF.

The chain carries TRBV9 and TRBJ2-1, with D tentatively TRBD2 (5 bases). This CDR3 is 16 amino acids long. CDR1 is SGDLS, CDR2 YYNGEE, per germline. Deletions cut 4 bases from V and 7 bases from J, with 21 bases between. The CDR3 reads CASSPDLGQLVNEQFF. DNA for the CDR3: TGTGCCAGCAGCCCAGACCTCGGCCAACTAGTTAATGAGCAGTTCTTC.

The genes are TRBV4-3 and TRBJ2-7, with 9 bases lining up with TRBD1. Per germline, CDR1 LGHNA and CDR2 YSLEER. The CDR3 loop spans 13 amino acids. The CDR3 nucleotides read TGCGCTCTCCTTCCCGGGACAGGGAACGAGCAGTACTTC. Protein: CALLPGTGNEQYF.

The chain links TRBV19 to TRBJ1-4; TRBD1 matches at 7 bases. The CDR3 consists of 15 residues. Looked up from germline, CDR1 is LNHDA and CDR2 is SQIVND (reference sequence). V shed 8 bases, J shed 5 bases, and the junction held 11 bases outside the gene matches. CDR3 sequence (DNA): TGTGCCAGTCACCCGGCGGGACAGAGAAATGAAAAACTGTTTTTT. Its protein product is CASHPAGQRNEKLFF.

The V gene is TRBV11-2, the J gene TRBJ2-2; TRBD2 agrees at 10 bases. The germline V gene encodes CDR1 SGHAT and CDR2 FQNNGV. J was trimmed by 5 bases and V by 2 bases; bases with no gene match: 8. The length of the CDR3 is 17 residues. The CDR3 loop reads CASSLSSGGTPTGELFF. The DNA for the CDR3 is TGTGCCAGCAGCTTATCTAGCGGGGGAACACCAACCGGGGAGCTGTTTTTT.

The chain is built from TRBV3-1 (or the pseudogene TRBV3-2) and TRBJ2-5; a possible D gene is TRBD2 (6 bases). CDR1 is LGHDT and CDR2 is YNNKEL in the germline V gene (reference sequence). V was pared by 5 bases and J by 5 bases, with 33 bases between. The CDR3 is 20 residues long. The CDR3 bases are TGTGCCAGCAGCAGGTTGGGAGGCCAGGAGGACTGGGTGCTAGTGGAGACCCAGTACTTC. This gives the protein CASSRLGGQEDWVLVETQYF.

The chain recombines TRBV19 with TRBJ1-4; TRBD1 agrees at 10 bases. Trimming at V came to 0 bases and at J to 4 bases, leaving 8 bases not matched to a gene. The CDR3 is made up of 18 amino acids. Germline-derived CDR1 and CDR2 are LNHDA and SQIVND (reference sequence). CDR3 DNA sequence: TGTGCCAGTAGTATAGATCAGGGACAGGGGCTTTTTAATGAAAAACTGTTTTTT. Residues: CASSIDQGQGLFNEKLFF.

V usage is TRBV28 and J usage is TRBJ1-5; D gene ambiguous. Trimming removed 5 bases from V and 3 bases from J, with 14 bases in between. Looked up from germline, CDR1 is MDHEN and CDR2 is SYDVKM. The CDR3 runs to 15 residues. The chain's CDR3 is CASSAGGIFNQPQHF. The CDR3 region has the DNA TGTGCCAGCAGTGCGGGCGGCATCTTCAATCAGCCCCAGCATTTT.

The chain is built from TRBV14 and TRBJ1-2; D is unclear. V lost 3 bases, J lost 8 bases, and 19 bases lay in between. CDR1 is SGHDN, CDR2 FVKESK, per germline. The CDR3 length is 15 residues. The DNA for the CDR3 is TGTGCCAGCAGCCAGCTTAAGGGTCTCAGTAGCGGCTACACCTTC. It codes for CASSQLKGLSSGYTF.

This chain links TRBV7-2 with TRBJ2-2; TRBD1 aligns across 9 bases. J lost 7 bases, V lost 3 bases, and 3 bases had no gene match. From germline, CDR1 is SGHTA and CDR2 FQGNSA. The CDR3 is 14 residues long. DNA of the CDR3: TGTGCCAGCAGCTTTGACAGGGGGGTCGGGGAGCTGTTTTTT. Its translation: CASSFDRGVGELFF.

The rearrangement links TRBV15 to TRBJ2-3, with D unclear. V lost 0 bases and J lost 5, with 12 bases in between. CDR1 is LNHNV and CDR2 is YYDKDF in the germline V gene (reference sequence). This CDR3 comprises 15 residues. DNA of the CDR3: TGTGCCACCAGCAGAGATAAGGACCTCGGAGATACGCAGTATTTT. Amino acid sequence: CATSRDKDLGDTQYF.

This clone was counted only a few times. This chain connects TRBV7-2 to TRBJ1-2; 7 bases map to TRBD1. The V and J ends lost 5 bases and 4 bases, in that order; junction bases with no gene match: 10. This CDR3 contains 15 residues. CDR1 is SGHTA, CDR2 FQGNSA, per germline. CDR3 protein: CASSNSGGKSYGYTF. The CDR3 DNA reads as TGTGCCAGCAGCAACTCAGGGGGGAAGAGCTATGGCTACACCTTC.

V and J are TRBV6-5 and TRBJ1-2, with a possible D match to TRBD1 (6 bases). Germline V gene sequence: CDR1 MNHEY, CDR2 SVGAGI. The ends were cut back, 7 bases at V and 2 bases at J, with 8 bases in the middle. CDR3 length equals 12 residues. The chain's CDR3 is CASIQGNYGYTF. The DNA of the CDR3 is TGTGCCAGCATTCAGGGGAACTATGGCTACACCTTC.